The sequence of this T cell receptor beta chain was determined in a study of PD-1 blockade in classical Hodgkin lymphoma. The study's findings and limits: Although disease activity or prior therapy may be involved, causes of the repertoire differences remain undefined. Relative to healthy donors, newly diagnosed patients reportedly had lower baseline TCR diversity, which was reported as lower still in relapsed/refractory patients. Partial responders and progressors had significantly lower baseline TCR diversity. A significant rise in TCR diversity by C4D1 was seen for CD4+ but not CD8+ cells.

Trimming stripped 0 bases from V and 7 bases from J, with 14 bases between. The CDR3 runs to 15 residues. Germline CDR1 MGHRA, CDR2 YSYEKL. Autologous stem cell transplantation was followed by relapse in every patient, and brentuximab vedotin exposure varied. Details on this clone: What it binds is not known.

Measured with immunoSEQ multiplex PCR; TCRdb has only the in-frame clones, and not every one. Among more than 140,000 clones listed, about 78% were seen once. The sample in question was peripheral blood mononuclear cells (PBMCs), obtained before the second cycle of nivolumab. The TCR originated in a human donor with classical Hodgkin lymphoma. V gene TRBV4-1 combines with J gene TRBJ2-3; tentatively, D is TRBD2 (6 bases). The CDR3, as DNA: TGCGCCAGCAGCCAAGAAGGGACTGCACAGAATACGCAGTATTTT. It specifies CASSQEGTAQNTQYF.